A selection of T cell receptor beta chains follows, all from one sample in a study of molecular identifiers for immune sequencing clone quantification. A single record per CDR3 protein comes from TCRdb applying MiXCR to the PCR reads. The data contain nearly 55,000 distinct CDR3 sequences, approximately 40% of them singletons. The specimen sequenced was naive CD8+ T cells from blood, with Jurkat cell RNA spiked in. These receptors were obtained from a human donor in good health. Some libraries in this study had Jurkat cell RNA spiked in. CDR3s include the opening cysteine and the closing phenylalanine or tryptophan. Fields, in order: clone size, V gene, J gene, D gene, CDR3 DNA, CDR3 protein. D genes are given only for firm matches. The listing skips clone size in some rows; elsewhere it reads once, few, many or a size class.

>many|TRBV12-3/TRBV12-4|TRBJ2-5|TRBD1
TGTGCCAGCAGTTTGGGGACAGGGTTGGAGACCCAGTACTTC
CASSLGTGLETQYF
>NA|TRBV5-4|TRBJ2-3|NA
TGTGCCAGCAGCCGTGGGACCAAACCAGATACGCAGTATTTT
CASSRGTKPDTQYF
>NA|TRBV10-3|TRBJ2-2|TRBD2
TGTGCCAGCGGGACTAGCGGGACCTACACCGGGGAGCTGTTTTTT
CASGTSGTYTGELFF
>NA|TRBV6-5|TRBJ2-1|TRBD2
TGTGCCAGCAGTTCGGGGGGTAGCGGGCCGGGGAATGAGCAGTTCTTC
CASSSGGSGPGNEQFF
>many|TRBV5-1|TRBJ2-2|NA
TGCGCCAGCAGCTTGGAGCAGAACACCGGGGAGCTGTTTTTT
CASSLEQNTGELFF
>many|TRBV7-6|TRBJ2-1|NA
TGTGCCAGCAGCTTATACCCAGGATCGGATGAGCAGTTCTTC
CASSLYPGSDEQFF
>NA|TRBV6-5|TRBJ1-5|TRBD1
TGTGCCAGCAGTTACACAGGGGGCAATCAGCCCCAGCATTTT
CASSYTGGNQPQHF
>many|TRBV7-9|TRBJ2-3|NA
TGTGCCAGCACAACACTTTCCCCTCGTGGGACAGATACGCAGTATTTT
CASTTLSPRGTDTQYF
>few|TRBV29-1|TRBJ1-2|NA
TGCAGCGTTGACCTGGGGTCTCGAGGCTACACCTTC
CSVDLGSRGYTF
>NA|TRBV20-1|TRBJ1-5|NA
TGCTGGGCTAGAGGTCCCGATCAGCCCCAGCATTTT
CWARGPDQPQHF
>many|TRBV9|TRBJ1-1|NA
TGTGCCAGCATGGACCTACTTGACAGCCTCATGAACACTGAAGCTTTCTTT
CASMDLLDSLMNTEAFF
>many|TRBV7-9|TRBJ1-1|NA
TGTGCCAGCAGCTTCCGGAGGGCAGACCCGGCCGCTGAAGCTTTCTTT
CASSFRRADPAAEAFF
>few|TRBV11-2|TRBJ1-4|NA
TGTGCCAGCAGCTTAGCCCCAATTATGGGGAGAGCCCACCAAAAACTGTTTTTT
CASSLAPIMGRAHQKLFF
>NA|TRBV11-2|TRBJ1-5|NA
TGTGCCAGCAGCCCAGGCGGGGAGGGCCAGCCCCAGCATTTT
CASSPGGEGQPQHF
>many|TRBV25-1|TRBJ2-5|NA
TGTGCCAGCAGGACAGGACAAGAGACCCAGTACTTC
CASRTGQETQYF
>few|TRBV3-1|TRBJ2-3|TRBD1
TGTGCCAGCAGCCTTGGGGACAGGCGCCTTGGGGATACGCAGTATTTT
CASSLGDRRLGDTQYF
>NA|TRBV4-3|TRBJ2-7|NA
TGCGCCAGCAGCCAGGGAACAGGCCCCTGGGAGCAGTACTTC
CASSQGTGPWEQYF
>many|TRBV19|TRBJ2-5|NA
TGTGCCAGTATGTCCCCCCCGAGCACCCAGTACTTC
CASMSPPSTQYF
>NA|TRBV7-8|TRBJ2-2|NA
TGTGCCAGCAGCTTACCGGGGGCGGGCACCGGGGAGCTGTTTTTT
CASSLPGAGTGELFF
>many|TRBV14|TRBJ2-3|TRBD2
TGTGCCAGCAGCCAAGGTTTAGCGGGAGATACGCAGTATTTT
CASSQGLAGDTQYF
>NA|TRBV6-6|TRBJ2-7|NA
TGTGCCAGCAGTTCGGGGCTTCTTAACGAGCAGTACTTC
CASSSGLLNEQYF
>few|TRBV28|TRBJ1-2|NA
TGTGCCAGCAGTTTTCCCCCGGCGGGTTTCTATGGCTACACCTTC
CASSFPPAGFYGYTF
>few|TRBV5-6|TRBJ1-5|TRBD1
TGTGCCAGCAGCCGAGGGACAGCCGCAAATCAGCCCCAGCATTTT
CASSRGTAANQPQHF
>NA|TRBV27|TRBJ2-2|TRBD2
TGTGCCAGCTCGAGCGGGAGACTCGACACCGGGGAGCTGTTTTTT
CASSSGRLDTGELFF
>many|TRBV27|TRBJ2-5|NA
TGTGCCAGCAGTTCCTTCCAGGGGCAAGAGACCCAGTACTTC
CASSSFQGQETQYF
>NA|TRBV7-9|TRBJ2-7|TRBD1
TGTGCCAGCAGCTTAACAGGGGACCCGGTCCAGTACTTC
CASSLTGDPVQYF
>NA|TRBV12-3/TRBV12-4|TRBJ2-4|NA
TGTACCAGCAGTTTGGCGGGACCCCACATTCAGTACTTC
CTSSLAGPHIQYF
>few|TRBV5-6|TRBJ1-2|TRBD1
TGTGCCAGCAGCTTGGGACAGGGGCGGTCTGGCTACACCTTC
CASSLGQGRSGYTF
>few|TRBV27|TRBJ2-3|TRBD1
TGTGCCAGCAGTTTCCTAGGACAGGTTAAAGTAGATACGCAGTATTTT
CASSFLGQVKVDTQYF
>NA|TRBV7-8|TRBJ1-1|NA
TGTGCCAGCAGCTTGTCGGGACCCATGAACACTGAAGCTTTCTTT
CASSLSGPMNTEAFF
>many|TRBV5-5|TRBJ2-4|TRBD1
TGTGCCAGCAGCATCGGGACAGGGGTCTCCTTC
CASSIGTGVSF
>few|TRBV13|TRBJ2-7|NA
TGTGCCAGCAGCTTAGGTGAGGGGTTAAGGCACGAGCAGTACTTC
CASSLGEGLRHEQYF
>few|TRBV27|TRBJ2-3|TRBD1
TGTGCCAGCAATCAGGGGGGCACAGATACGCAGTATTTT
CASNQGGTDTQYF
>many|TRBV21-1|TRBJ1-1|NA
TGTGCCAGCAGCAAAGCAGGGGACGGCTGTATCACTGAAGCTTTCTTT
CASSKAGDGCITEAFF
>NA|TRBV27|TRBJ2-2|TRBD1
TGTGCCAGCAGTTTCGATGCAGGGGGCAGCACCGGGGAGCTGTTTTTT
CASSFDAGGSTGELFF
>NA|TRBV4-2|TRBJ2-2|TRBD2
TGTGCCAGCAGCCCCCCTGGGGGGGCTAGCGGGAGGGCCGCCACCGGGGAGCTGTTTTTT
CASSPPGGASGRAATGELFF
>NA|TRBV14|TRBJ2-1|NA
TGTGCCTGCAGCGTAGTTGGTCAAAACAATGAGCAGTTCTTC
CACSVVGQNNEQFF
>NA|TRBV5-1|TRBJ1-4|NA
TGCGCCAGCAGCTTATACAGGAGGGCCGCTAATGAAAAACTGTTTTTT
CASSLYRRAANEKLFF
>few|TRBV9|TRBJ2-2|NA
TGTGCCAGCAGCGCCCGGACAAGCGGGTCCACCGGGGAGCTGTTTTTT
CASSARTSGSTGELFF
>many|TRBV28|TRBJ2-7|NA
TGTGCCAGCAGAAGAATAGGGAGCTCCTACGAGCAGTACTTC
CASRRIGSSYEQYF